Listed below are T cell receptor beta chains from one sample, sequenced in a study of cytomegalovirus exposure and HLA in healthy donors. Data came from immunoSEQ multiplex PCR; TCRdb stores just in-frame clones and leaves some out. The repertoire holds tens of thousands of clones, with approximately 90% as singletons. The sample was PBMCs. The receptors were sampled from a man between 18 and 35 years old in good health and CMV-seronegative. Both conserved end residues are part of each CDR3. Each record gives: clone size, J gene, D gene, V gene, CDR3 DNA, CDR3 protein. D genes are given only for firm matches. Rows give clone size only sometimes, using once, few, many, or a class for an expanded clone.

.	TRBJ2-7	.	TRBV21-1	TGTGCCAGCAGCAGGAGGACAGGGAGCCACGAGCAGTACTTC	CASSRRTGSHEQYF
few	TRBJ1-5	.	TRBV6-5	TGTGCCAGCAGTAGACAGGGCAATCAGCCCCAGCATTTT	CASSRQGNQPQHF
.	TRBJ1-1	.	TRBV29-1	TGCAGCGCTAAAGGGGGATTGAACACTGAAGCTTTCTTT	CSAKGGLNTEAFF
.	TRBJ2-1	.	TRBV6-5	TGTGCCAGCAGTTACTCTCCAGTCAACTACAATGAGCAGTTCTTC	CASSYSPVNYNEQFF
.	TRBJ2-5	TRBD1	TRBV6-1	TGTGCCAGCAGTGACTTTATGGGGACAGGGGGAGAGACCCAGTACTTC	CASSDFMGTGGETQYF
.	TRBJ2-3	.	TRBV2	TGTGCCAGCAAGATAGCCGGGAGCACAGATACGCAGTATTTT	CASKIAGSTDTQYF
.	TRBJ2-1	TRBD2	TRBV27	TGTGCCAGCAGTTTATCCGCGGCGGGAGGTACTGAGCAGTTCTTC	CASSLSAAGGTEQFF
.	TRBJ2-3	.	TRBV5-1	TGCGCCAGCAGATCTGGACAGCTCACAGATACGCAGTATTTT	CASRSGQLTDTQYF
once	TRBJ2-7	.	TRBV11-3	TGTGCCAGCAGCTTGAATCAGTACGAGCAGTACTTC	CASSLNQYEQYF
.	TRBJ2-1	.	TRBV4-1	TGCGCCAGCAGCCAAGCCCAGGCGAGCTCCTACAATGAGCAGTTCTTC	CASSQAQASSYNEQFF
.	TRBJ2-7	TRBD1	TRBV7-2	TGTGCCAGCAGCTTAGGGGGACAGATCTACGAGCAGTACTTC	CASSLGGQIYEQYF
.	TRBJ2-3	TRBD1	TRBV27	TGTGCCAGCAGTTCCCCCCTCTACCCCGGTCAGGGGGCGCCTGATACGCAGTATTTT	CASSSPLYPGQGAPDTQYF
.	TRBJ2-2	TRBD2	TRBV6-4	TGTGCCAGCAGTCCCGGGACTAGCGACACCGGGGAGCTGTTTTTT	CASSPGTSDTGELFF
.	TRBJ2-7	.	TRBV7-2	TGTGCCAGCAGTAACCTACCGACCTACGAGCAGTACTTC	CASSNLPTYEQYF
few	TRBJ2-5	TRBD2	TRBV29-1	TGCAGCGTGACCCCTACTAGCGCCCGTAAAGAGACCCAGTACTTC	CSVTPTSARKETQYF
.	TRBJ1-2	.	TRBV7-9	TGTGCCAGCAGCCGCCAACAGCTTAAATTGGGCGGCTACACCTTC	CASSRQQLKLGGYTF
.	TRBJ2-2	TRBD2	TRBV6-6	TGTGCCAGCAGCCCTGGAGCGGGAGTTAACACCGGGGAGCTGTTTTTT	CASSPGAGVNTGELFF
.	TRBJ1-5	TRBD1	TRBV27	TGTGCCAGCAGTCTAGGACAGGGGAGGCAGCCCCAGCATTTT	CASSLGQGRQPQHF
.	TRBJ2-7	TRBD2	TRBV15	TGTGCCACCAGCAGTGGAAGCGGGAGAGGGTACGAGCAGTACTTC	CATSSGSGRGYEQYF
.	TRBJ2-7	.	TRBV7-6	TGTGCCAGCAGCCCCCTAGTAGGCCCCCTGGGCGAGCAGTACTTC	CASSPLVGPLGEQYF
.	TRBJ1-2	TRBD1	TRBV5-1	TGCGCCAGCAGCGTTAATACAGGGGTCGATGGCTACACCTTC	CASSVNTGVDGYTF
.	TRBJ2-7	.	TRBV5-1	TGCGCCAGCAGCCCCCGGGATAGCTCCTACGAGCAGTACTTC	CASSPRDSSYEQYF
.	TRBJ2-2	TRBD1	TRBV4-3	TGCGCCAGCAGCCAAGGGACAGGGGCTAGCACCGGGGAGCTGTTTTTT	CASSQGTGASTGELFF
.	TRBJ2-2	.	TRBV19	TGTGCCAGTAGTATGACACAGGCAGCAAACACCGGGGAGCTGTTTTTT	CASSMTQAANTGELFF
.	TRBJ2-5	TRBD2	TRBV7-2	TGTGCCAGCAGCTTACTTTCGGCGGGAGGATCGGAGACCCAGTACTTC	CASSLLSAGGSETQYF
.	TRBJ2-1	.	TRBV7-6	TGTGCCAGCAGCTTAATCCCGCGATCGAATGAGCAGTTCTTC	CASSLIPRSNEQFF
.	TRBJ2-5	.	TRBV15	TGTGCCACCAGCAGAGATAGCGCATTACAGTATGTTGGGACCCAGTACTTC	CATSRDSALQYVGTQYF
.	TRBJ2-1	TRBD2	TRBV7-8	TGTGCCAGCAGCCTGAGCGAAAGAACTAGCGGGAGTGACAATGAGCAGTTCTTC	CASSLSERTSGSDNEQFF
.	TRBJ1-4	TRBD1	TRBV27	TGTGCCAGCAGCCCAGGGGGTAGGGCTGAAAAACTGTTTTTT	CASSPGGRAEKLFF
.	TRBJ2-2	TRBD1	TRBV10-3	TGTGCCATCAGGGATGACAGGGTCGCGAACACCGGGGAGCTGTTTTTT	CAIRDDRVANTGELFF
.	TRBJ2-3	.	TRBV28	TGTGCCAGCACACTAGCTGACCTAAGCACAGATACGCAGTATTTT	CASTLADLSTDTQYF
.	TRBJ2-5	TRBD2	TRBV10-3	TGTGCCATCAGTGAGTCGCCTAGCGGGAGGATCCAAGAGACCCAGTACTTC	CAISESPSGRIQETQYF
.	TRBJ2-7	.	TRBV2	TGTGCCAGCAGCGAAGGAGGGGGGGGAGGTTACGAGCAGTACTTC	CASSEGGGGGYEQYF
.	TRBJ2-3	.	TRBV4-2	TGTGCCAGCAGCCCCTCCCAAGGGAGTCGAGATACGCAGTATTTT	CASSPSQGSRDTQYF
.	TRBJ2-2	TRBD1	TRBV6-5	TGTGCCAGCAGGACGGACAGGGTACCCACCGGGGAGCTGTTTTTT	CASRTDRVPTGELFF
.	TRBJ1-5	.	TRBV7-8	TGTGCCAGCAGAAAGGCTGGGCAAAATCAGCCCCAGCATTTT	CASRKAGQNQPQHF
few	TRBJ1-2	TRBD1	TRBV4-1	TGCGCCAGCAGCCAAGTGGTACAGGGGGTATATGGCTACACCTTC	CASSQVVQGVYGYTF
.	TRBJ2-1	.	TRBV4-3	TGCGCCAGCAGCCCAGGGGCATTCGATGAGCAGTTCTTC	CASSPGAFDEQFF
.	TRBJ2-2	TRBD2	TRBV7-9	TGTGCCAGCAGCCCAGGGACTAGCGGTTACACCGGGGAGCTGTTTTTT	CASSPGTSGYTGELFF
.	TRBJ2-1	TRBD2	TRBV7-9	TGTGCCAGCAGCCGACTAGCGGGCCACTTCAATGAGCAGTTCTTC	CASSRLAGHFNEQFF
.	TRBJ1-5	TRBD1	TRBV7-9	TGTGCCAGCAGCTACGAGGGGGCTTATCAGCCCCAGCATTTT	CASSYEGAYQPQHF
once	TRBJ1-5	.	TRBV6-5	TGTGCCAGCAGTTACTTTGCAGGGAGCAATCAGCCCCAGCATTTT	CASSYFAGSNQPQHF
.	TRBJ2-5	TRBD1	TRBV6-1	TGTGCCAGCAGTGTAAGAGCCGGGACAGGGGTGAACTTC	CASSVRAGTGVNF
.	TRBJ2-7	TRBD1	TRBV6-1	TGTGCCAGCAGTGTATTAAGGGACAGCCCCCACGAGCAGTACTTC	CASSVLRDSPHEQYF
once	TRBJ2-4	.	TRBV14	TGTGCCAGCAGCCCCCGGGACAATAAAAACATTCAGTACTTC	CASSPRDNKNIQYF
.	TRBJ1-1	TRBD1	TRBV5-6	TGTGCCAGCAGAGGGGGACAGGGGTTGAGAACTGAAGCTTTCTTT	CASRGGQGLRTEAFF
.	TRBJ2-5	.	TRBV2	TGTGCCAGCAGTGACACCAGGGTCCAAGAGACCCAGTACTTC	CASSDTRVQETQYF
.	TRBJ2-7	TRBD1	TRBV5-4	TGTGCCAGCAGCCCAAACAGGGGGCTGTACGAGCAGTACTTC	CASSPNRGLYEQYF
.	TRBJ1-4	TRBD1	TRBV5-5	TGTGCCAGCAGCTCCGGGACAGAGGAAAAACTGTTTTTT	CASSSGTEEKLFF
.	TRBJ1-2	TRBD1	TRBV5-1	TGCGCCAGCAGCGTGACAGGGCGGGAAGGCTACACCTTC	CASSVTGREGYTF
.	TRBJ2-5	TRBD2	TRBV6-5	TGTGCCAGCAGTCCTGGACTAGCAGTCAGAGAGACCCAGTACTTC	CASSPGLAVRETQYF
few	TRBJ2-7	TRBD1	TRBV6-5	TGTGCCAGCACCCGCGGGACAGGGGACGAGCAGTACTTC	CASTRGTGDEQYF
once	TRBJ2-5	.	TRBV7-9	TGTGCCAGCAGCCCAAGGGGGTGGGAGACCCAGTACTTC	CASSPRGWETQYF